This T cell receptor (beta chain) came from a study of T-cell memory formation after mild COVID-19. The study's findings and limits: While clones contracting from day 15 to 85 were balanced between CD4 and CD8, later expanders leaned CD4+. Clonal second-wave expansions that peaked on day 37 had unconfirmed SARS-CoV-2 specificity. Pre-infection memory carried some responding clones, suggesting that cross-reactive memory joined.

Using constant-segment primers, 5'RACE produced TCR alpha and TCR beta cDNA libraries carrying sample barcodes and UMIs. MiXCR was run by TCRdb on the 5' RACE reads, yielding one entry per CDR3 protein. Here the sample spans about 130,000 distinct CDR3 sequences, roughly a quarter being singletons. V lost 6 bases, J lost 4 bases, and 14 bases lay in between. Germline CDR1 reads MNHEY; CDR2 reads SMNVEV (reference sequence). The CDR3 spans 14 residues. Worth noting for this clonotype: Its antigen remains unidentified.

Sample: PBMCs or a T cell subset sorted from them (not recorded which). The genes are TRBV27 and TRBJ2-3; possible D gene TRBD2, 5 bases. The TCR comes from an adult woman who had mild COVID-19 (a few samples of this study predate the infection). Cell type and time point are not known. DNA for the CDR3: TGTGCCAGCAGGGCCGGACTGCAGGCAGATACGCAGTATTTT. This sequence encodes CASRAGLQADTQYF.